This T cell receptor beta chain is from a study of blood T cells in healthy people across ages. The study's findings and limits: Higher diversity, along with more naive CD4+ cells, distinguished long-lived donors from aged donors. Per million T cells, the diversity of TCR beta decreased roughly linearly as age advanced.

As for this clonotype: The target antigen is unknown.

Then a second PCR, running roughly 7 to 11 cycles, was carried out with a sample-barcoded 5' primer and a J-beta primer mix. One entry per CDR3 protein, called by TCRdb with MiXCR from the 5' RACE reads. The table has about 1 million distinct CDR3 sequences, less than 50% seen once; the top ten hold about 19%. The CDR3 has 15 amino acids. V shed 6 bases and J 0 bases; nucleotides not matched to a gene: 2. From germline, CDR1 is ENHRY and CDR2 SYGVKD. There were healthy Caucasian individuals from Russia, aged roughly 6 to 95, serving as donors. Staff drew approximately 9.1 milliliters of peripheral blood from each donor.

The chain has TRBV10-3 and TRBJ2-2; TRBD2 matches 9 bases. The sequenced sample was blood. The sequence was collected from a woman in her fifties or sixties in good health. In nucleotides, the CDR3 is TGTGCCATCAGAAGACTAGCGGCGAACACCGGGGAGCTGTTTTTT. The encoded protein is CAIRRLAANTGELFF.